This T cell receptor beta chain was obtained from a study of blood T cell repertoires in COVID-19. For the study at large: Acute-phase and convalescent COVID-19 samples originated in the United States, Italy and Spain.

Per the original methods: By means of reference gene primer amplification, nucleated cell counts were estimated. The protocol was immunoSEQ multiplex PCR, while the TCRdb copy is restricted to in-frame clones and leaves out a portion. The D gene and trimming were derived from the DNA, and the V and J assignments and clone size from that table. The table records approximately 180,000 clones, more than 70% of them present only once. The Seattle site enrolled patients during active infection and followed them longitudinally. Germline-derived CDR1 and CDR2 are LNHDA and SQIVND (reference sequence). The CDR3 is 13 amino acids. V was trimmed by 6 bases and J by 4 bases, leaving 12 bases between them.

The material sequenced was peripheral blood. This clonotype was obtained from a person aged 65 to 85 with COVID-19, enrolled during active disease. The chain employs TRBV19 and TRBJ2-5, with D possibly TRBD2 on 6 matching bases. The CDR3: CASRDLGRETQYF. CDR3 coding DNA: TGTGCCAGTAGGGATCTCGGGAGAGAGACCCAGTACTTC.